The 21 T cell receptor beta chains given below trace back to one sample, sequenced in a study of cytomegalovirus exposure and HLA in healthy donors. PCR primers comprised 60 Vbeta and 13 Jbeta primers. Assay: immunoSEQ multiplex PCR; the TCRdb copy retains only in-frame clones and omits some. This sample carries some 180,000 clones, 77% of them seen once, and the ten largest clones take 1.4%. Sequenced: PBMCs. These receptor sequences come from a young man in good health and CMV-seronegative.

The chain links TRBV28 to TRBJ1-2, with 8 nucleotides matching TRBD1. The CDR3 extends over 12 amino acids. V was clipped by 7 bases and J by 6 bases; unmatched bases: 4. Germline CDR1 MDHEN, CDR2 SYDVKM. DNA of the CDR3: TGTGCCAGCAAAGGACAGGGTAATGGCTACACCTTC. It codes for CASKGQGNGYTF.

This clone was observed a single time. The rearrangement uses TRBV27 and TRBJ2-7; 7 positions agree with TRBD2. The CDR3 loop spans 13 amino acids. The germline gives CDR1 MNHEY, CDR2 SMNVEV (reference sequence). Trimming took 8 bases from V and 2 from J; bases not matched to a gene: 6. The CDR3, as DNA: TGTGCCAGCGGTACGGGGGGAACCTACGAGCAGTACTTC. It translates to CASGTGGTYEQYF.

The chain carries TRBV27 and TRBJ2-5; a possible D gene is TRBD1 (5 bases). The J call is in doubt because the DNA end fits TRBJ2-7 better. Germline values: CDR1 MNHEY, CDR2 SMNVEV (reference sequence). The length of the CDR3 is 13 residues. Here the CDR3 DNA reads TGTGCCACTAGACAGCTAAGCTCCTACGAGCAGTACTTC. Protein sequence: CATRQLSSYEQYF.

The V gene is TRBV6-1, the J gene TRBJ2-5; 8 nucleotides agree with TRBD1. CDR1 is MNHNS, CDR2 SASEGT, per germline. With V trimmed by 6 bases and J by 4 bases, 10 bases remained unmatched. The CDR3 covers 15 residues. As DNA, the CDR3 is TGTGCCAGCAGGCCAGGACAGGGACGTGGAGAGACCCAGTACTTC. Amino acid sequence: CASRPGQGRGETQYF.

The V and J genes are TRBV9 and TRBJ2-2, with 8 bases that match TRBD2. The V gene's germline CDR1 is SGDLS and CDR2 YYNGEE. J lost 1 base, V lost 3 bases, and 2 bases had no gene match. The CDR3 loop spans 15 amino acids. The CDR3 loop is CASSAGGVNTGELFF. In nucleotides, the CDR3 is TGTGCCAGCAGCGCGGGGGGGGTGAACACCGGGGAGCTGTTTTTT.

The J gene is TRBJ2-1, the V gene TRBV2; 11 nucleotides match TRBD2. The CDR3 is 13 amino acids. V lost 6 bases to trimming and J lost 15 bases; unmatched junction nucleotides: 10. CDR1 is SNHLY, CDR2 FYNNEI, per germline. CDR3 sequence (DNA): TGTGCCAGCAGGCAGACTAGCGGGATATCGGGGTTCTTC. Encoded protein: CASRQTSGISGFF.

The gene calls are TRBV18 and TRBJ2-7; 7 bases align to TRBD1. The CDR3 has 13 amino acids. Trimming took 6 bases from V and 3 from J; bases not matched to a gene: 5. Germline V gene lookup returns CDR1 KGHSH and CDR2 LQKENI. The CDR3 spells CASSPGQNYEQYF. The CDR3 DNA is TGTGCCAGCTCTCCGGGACAGAACTACGAGCAGTACTTC.

The rearrangement joins TRBV7-9 to TRBJ2-3; D is perhaps TRBD2 (8 bases). CDR3 size: 16 residues. V lost 5 bases and J lost 1, with 16 bases in between. Per the germline V gene, CDR1 is SEHNR and CDR2 is FQNEAQ (reference sequence). Here the CDR3 DNA reads TGTGCCAGCAGCACAGGGGCAGCGGGGGGCACAGATACGCAGTATTTT. This gives the protein CASSTGAAGGTDTQYF.

The chain has TRBV4-1 and TRBJ1-1; no definite D call. V shed 3 bases and J shed 1 base, with 9 bases lying between them. The CDR3 length is 14 residues. The germline gives CDR1 MGHRA, CDR2 YSYEKL. The CDR3 DNA follows: TGCGCCAGCAGCCACCCCGTAAAGAACACTGAAGCTTTCTTT. Translation: CASSHPVKNTEAFF.

This clone was detected only once. J is TRBJ1-4 and V is TRBV7-9; weak D call: TRBD1 (5 bases). The CDR3 is made up of 14 amino acids. From germline, CDR1 is SEHNR and CDR2 FQNEAQ (reference sequence). V lost 0 bases and J lost 7, with 9 bases in between. The CDR3 coding sequence is TGTGCCAGCAGCTTAGCTGGGGGGTCTGAAAAACTGTTTTTT. Translated, it gives CASSLAGGSEKLFF.

This chain uses TRBV10-3 with TRBJ1-4; weak D call: TRBD1 (5 bases). Trimming pared 0 bases from V and 3 bases from J, leaving 14 bases between. The CDR3 covers 17 residues. Germline values: CDR1 ENHRY, CDR2 SYGVKD. This CDR3 is CAISESLQGPANEKLFF. The DNA for the CDR3 is TGTGCCATCAGTGAGTCTCTCCAGGGCCCAGCTAATGAAAAACTGTTTTTT.

The chain carries TRBV19 and TRBJ1-3, with 9 bases identical to TRBD1. This CDR3 has 15 amino acids. V was pared by 8 bases and J by 4 bases, with 9 bases of the junction left unmatched. CDR1 is LNHDA and CDR2 is SQIVND in the germline V gene (reference sequence). CDR3 in DNA: TGTGCCAGTCACGACCGGGACAGGGTAGGAAACACCATATATTTT. Protein sequence: CASHDRDRVGNTIYF.

This clone has just a few counts. Other nucleotide sequences in the sample specify the same CDR3. V and J are TRBV7-3 and TRBJ2-3, with D perhaps matching TRBD2 (6 bases). The CDR3 is made up of 14 amino acids. The germline gives CDR1 SGHTA, CDR2 FQGTGA. Trimming left V 2 bases short and J 0 bases short, with 6 bases between. The CDR3 region has the DNA TGTGCCAGCAGCTTAGGGACTAGCACAGATACGCAGTATTTT. Its translation: CASSLGTSTDTQYF.

A single count supports this clone. V is TRBV6-5 and J is TRBJ1-4; 8 nucleotides line up with TRBD1. The CDR3 sequence is 15 residues long. Germline CDR1 MNHEY, CDR2 SVGAGI. Trimming at V came to 2 bases and at J to 3 bases, leaving 2 bases not matched to a gene. The DNA of the CDR3 is TGTGCCAGCAGTTACCAACAGGGGGCTAATGAAAAACTGTTTTTT. Translated, it gives CASSYQQGANEKLFF.

The chain links TRBV27 to TRBJ2-5; the D gene is possibly TRBD2 (6 bases). Germline loops: CDR1 MNHEY, CDR2 SMNVEV (reference sequence). The CDR3 sequence is 14 residues long. Between the trimmed V and J ends, which lost 5 bases and 7 bases, there was a span of 17 bases. The CDR3 region is CASSPRLEQRTQYF. CDR3 DNA sequence: TGTGCCAGCAGTCCAAGACTAGAGCAGAGGACCCAGTACTTC.

The chain recombines TRBV19 with TRBJ2-7; a possible D gene is TRBD1 (6 bases). Deletions cut 6 bases from V and 1 base from J, with 13 bases between. Germline-derived CDR1 and CDR2 are LNHDA and SQIVND (reference sequence). The CDR3 runs to 14 residues. The chain's CDR3 is CASRLTGSSYEQYF. The CDR3 DNA sequence: TGTGCCAGTAGGCTGACAGGTTCTTCCTACGAGCAGTACTTC.

The DNA for the CDR3 is TGTGCCAGCAGCGAGGGGACTGGGAATTACAATGAGCAGTTCTTC. Translating gives CASSEGTGNYNEQFF. This chain uses TRBV7-3 with TRBJ2-1; the D gene is possibly TRBD2 (6 bases). Germline V lookup: CDR1 SGHTA, CDR2 FQGTGA. The CDR3 totals 15 residues. Trimming removed 5 bases at V and 4 bases at J, with 15 bases between.

On this clone: Compared with germline, one end of the junction differs, possibly owing to a read error. This sample includes further DNA sequences coding for the same CDR3. The chain links TRBV7-2 to TRBJ1-6; D is perhaps TRBD1 (5 bases). In germline, CDR1 is SGHTA, CDR2 FQGNSA. CDR3 length: 14 amino acids. The CDR3 DNA sequence: TGCGCCAGCAGTTCCGATAGGGGTCATTCACCCCTCCACTTT. The encoded protein is CASSSDRGHSPLHF.

The V call is TRBV5-4, the J call TRBJ2-7, with 8 positions matching TRBD2. The germline gives CDR1 SGHNT, CDR2 YYREEE (reference sequence). This CDR3 is built from 15 residues. Trimming took 2 bases from V and 2 from J; bases not matched to a gene: 6. The CDR3 nucleotides read TGTGCCAGCAGCTTAAGGCGGGGGGCCACCTACGAGCAGTACTTC. The encoded protein is CASSLRRGATYEQYF.

The genes are TRBV10-1 and TRBJ2-3, with 8 bases matching TRBD2. V was pared by 8 bases and J by 1 base, with 17 bases of the junction left unmatched. Germline V gene lookup returns CDR1 WNHNN and CDR2 SYGVQD (reference sequence). CDR3 length: 18 residues. The CDR3 sequence: CASQLADINVVRTDTQYF. The CDR3 region has the DNA TGCGCCAGCCAACTAGCGGATATAAACGTAGTACGCACAGATACGCAGTATTTT.

This CDR3 is CAWTSGPYNEQFF. DNA of the CDR3: TGTGCCTGGACTAGCGGGCCCTACAATGAGCAGTTCTTC. The chain carries TRBV30 and TRBJ2-1, with TRBD2 identical over 8 bases. Germline assignment: CDR1 GTSNPN and CDR2 SVGIG (reference sequence). Trimming took 4 bases from V and 2 from J; bases not matched to a gene: 1. This CDR3 contains 13 residues.